These T cell receptor beta chains were read from a single sample in a study of blood T cell repertoires in COVID-19. This table comes from immunoSEQ multiplex PCR, and its TCRdb copy is limited to in-frame clones, with some not included. The table shows around 170,000 clones, with around 86% occurring only once. Material for sequencing was peripheral blood. These receptors were collected from a woman between 70 and 85 years old with COVID-19, enrolled during active disease. Both conserved end residues are part of each CDR3. Fields, in order: D gene, clone size, J gene, V gene, CDR3 DNA, CDR3 protein. The D gene is left open where the match is weak. Size values are once, few and many counts, or a class for expanded clones, and some rows have none.

>-|-|TRBJ2-5|TRBV28
TGTGCCAGCAGTTTAAGCGAGACCCAGTACTTC
CASSLSETQYF
>TRBD2|-|TRBJ2-3|TRBV7-6
TGTGCCAGCAGCTTAGAGGCCCGACTAGCGGGAGGGACGCAGTATTTT
CASSLEARLAGGTQYF
>TRBD2|-|TRBJ2-2|TRBV24-1
TGTGCCACCAGTGATTCTAGCGGGAGGATATTGGGGGAGCTGTTTTTT
CATSDSSGRILGELFF
>-|-|TRBJ1-2|TRBV28
TGTGCCAGCAGTTTATTGGTGGCCAACTATGGCTACACCTTC
CASSLLVANYGYTF
>-|-|TRBJ1-6|TRBV14
TGTGCCAGCAGCCAAGAGGGGGCTTCACCCCTCCACTTT
CASSQEGASPLHF
>TRBD2|-|TRBJ2-7|TRBV7-9
TGTGCCAGCAGTCCCTCCCCTAGCGGGAGGTACGAGCAGTACTTC
CASSPSPSGRYEQYF
>TRBD1|once|TRBJ2-2|TRBV6-5
TGTGCCAGCAGATCTCCGGGACAGGGTACCGGGGAGCTGTTTTTT
CASRSPGQGTGELFF
>-|-|TRBJ1-2|TRBV12-3/TRBV12-4
TGTGCCAGCAGTTTAACAGGGAAGGGCTACACCTTC
CASSLTGKGYTF
>TRBD1|few|TRBJ2-3|TRBV7-2
TGTGCCAGCAGCTTAATGGGGACAGCTATCCTTCGCACAGATACGCAGTATTTT
CASSLMGTAILRTDTQYF
>-|-|TRBJ2-1|TRBV5-6
TGTGCCAGCAGCTTAGAGGGCCTCCCCTACAATGAGCAGTTCTTC
CASSLEGLPYNEQFF
>TRBD2|-|TRBJ2-1|TRBV5-1
TGCGCCAGCAGCCTAGCGGGTCCTATCTACAATGAGCAGTTCTTC
CASSLAGPIYNEQFF
>-|-|TRBJ2-3|TRBV18
TGTGCCAGCTCCCCACAACAGGGAATCACAGATACGCAGTATTTT
CASSPQQGITDTQYF
>-|-|TRBJ2-5|TRBV27
TGTGCCAGCAGTTTATCGTTCGGGAGAGAGACCCAGTACTTC
CASSLSFGRETQYF
>-|few|TRBJ1-6|TRBV7-9
TGTGCCAGCAGCTTTGAGAGGCCACCCCTCCACTTT
CASSFERPPLHF
>TRBD2|-|TRBJ2-3|TRBV5-1
TGCGCCAGCAGCTTGGCGGGAGGCGGGGGAACAGATACGCAGTATTTT
CASSLAGGGGTDTQYF
>-|-|TRBJ2-1|TRBV5-3
TGTGCCAGAAGCCCGGGACTCAGCTCGAGGAATGAGCAGTTCTTC
CARSPGLSSRNEQFF
>TRBD2|-|TRBJ2-2|TRBV19
TGTGCCAGTACCTTACTAGCGGAATTGAACACCGGGGAGCTGTTTTTT
CASTLLAELNTGELFF
>TRBD2|-|TRBJ2-5|TRBV4-3
TGCGCCAGCAGCCAAGGGGTTAGCGGGAGAGGAGGAGAGACCCAGTACTTC
CASSQGVSGRGGETQYF
>-|-|TRBJ1-1|TRBV18
TGTGCCAGCTCACCACGACGGGACACTGAAGCTTTCTTT
CASSPRRDTEAFF
>-|-|TRBJ1-1|TRBV19
TGTGCCAGTAGATCAGGTGCTCTCCAGGGGAACACTGAAGCTTTCTTT
CASRSGALQGNTEAFF
>TRBD2|-|TRBJ2-3|TRBV5-1
TGCGCCAGCAGCTTCGGGGGGAGCACAGATACGCAGTATTTT
CASSFGGSTDTQYF
>TRBD2|-|TRBJ2-1|TRBV5-1
TGCGCCAGCAGTAAAGCGGGAGACAATGAGCAGTTCTTC
CASSKAGDNEQFF
>TRBD1|-|TRBJ1-1|TRBV7-2
TGTGCCAGCAGCTTTAACAGGGGGCGCGAAGCTTTCTTT
CASSFNRGREAFF
>-|few|TRBJ1-1|TRBV7-9
TGTGCCAGCAGCTTGGCCACTGAAGCTTTCTTT
CASSLATEAFF
>-|-|TRBJ1-3|TRBV5-4
TGTGCCAGCAGCGCCGGGTCTAGAGGTGGAAACACCATATATTTT
CASSAGSRGGNTIYF
>-|-|TRBJ1-2|TRBV6-6
TGTGCCAGCCGGGTCGGCAGGGATGGGGATGGCTACACCTTC
CASRVGRDGDGYTF
>TRBD2|once|TRBJ2-1|TRBV7-7
TGTGCCAGCAGCACCGGAGGACTAGCGGGACACAATGAGCAGTTCTTC
CASSTGGLAGHNEQFF
>-|-|TRBJ2-7|TRBV5-6
TGTGCCAGCAGCTTGGGTAGTGGTACCCGTTCCTACGAGCAGTACTTC
CASSLGSGTRSYEQYF
>-|-|TRBJ2-1|TRBV6-5
TGTGCCAGCAGTTACCGTCTAGAAGCGGGCAATGAGCAGTTCTTC
CASSYRLEAGNEQFF
>-|-|TRBJ1-5|TRBV19
TGTGCCAGTACCCTACCCGGGGGCAATCAGCCCCAGCATTTT
CASTLPGGNQPQHF